This is a list of T cell receptor beta chains from one sample in a study of lymphopenia after photon versus proton radiotherapy. Sequenced by immunoSEQ multiplex PCR; TCRdb stores in-frame clones only, minus some. The top ten hold approximately 4.8% of the sample, which has about 160,000 clones, around 85% seen once. The specimen comprised peripheral blood, sampled from a patient treated with photon-based radiotherapy. Receptors were obtained from a middle-aged man with gastric cancer. Each CDR3 is given with its conserved first and last residue. Each record gives: V gene, J gene, clone size, D gene, CDR3 DNA, CDR3 protein. The D gene is left open where the match is weak. Some rows mark clone size as missing; the rest say once, few, many or name a class of expanded clone.

v_call: TRBV2; j_call: TRBJ1-2; clone_size: .; d_call: .; cdr3_nt: TGTGCCAGCAGTGAACGAGAGAATGGCTACACCTTC; cdr3_aa: CASSERENGYTF
v_call: TRBV10-3; j_call: TRBJ1-2; clone_size: .; d_call: .; cdr3_nt: TGTGCCATTACACCGGGACTGAGAAACTATGGCTACACCTTC; cdr3_aa: CAITPGLRNYGYTF
v_call: TRBV7-2; j_call: TRBJ2-7; clone_size: .; d_call: TRBD1; cdr3_nt: TGTGCCAGCAGCTTAACAGGGGTCGAGCAGTACTTC; cdr3_aa: CASSLTGVEQYF
v_call: TRBV5-1; j_call: TRBJ2-7; clone_size: .; d_call: .; cdr3_nt: TGCGCCAGCGTGGAGGGCTCCTACGAGCAGTACTTC; cdr3_aa: CASVEGSYEQYF
v_call: TRBV11-3; j_call: TRBJ2-7; clone_size: .; d_call: .; cdr3_nt: TGTGCCAGCAGCTTACAGGGTAGCGAGCAGTACTTC; cdr3_aa: CASSLQGSEQYF
v_call: TRBV9; j_call: TRBJ2-7; clone_size: .; d_call: .; cdr3_nt: TGTGCCAGCAGCGTATCGGCAGGGCGCTACGAGCAGTACTTC; cdr3_aa: CASSVSAGRYEQYF
v_call: TRBV18; j_call: TRBJ1-2; clone_size: .; d_call: .; cdr3_nt: TGTGCCAGCTCACCAGATCCCATCTATGGCTACACCTTC; cdr3_aa: CASSPDPIYGYTF
v_call: TRBV2; j_call: TRBJ1-2; clone_size: .; d_call: TRBD1; cdr3_nt: TGTGCCAGCAGTTCCCCCTTTGACAGGGGGATCTATGGCTACACCTTC; cdr3_aa: CASSSPFDRGIYGYTF
v_call: TRBV2; j_call: TRBJ1-5; clone_size: .; d_call: .; cdr3_nt: TGTGCCAGCAACGTAAAGGGGCCCCAGCATTTT; cdr3_aa: CASNVKGPQHF
v_call: TRBV7-3; j_call: TRBJ2-1; clone_size: .; d_call: TRBD2; cdr3_nt: TGTGCCAGCAGCCCCGGGACTAGCGGGACGCTTTGGAATGAGCAGTTCTTC; cdr3_aa: CASSPGTSGTLWNEQFF
v_call: TRBV7-2; j_call: TRBJ2-7; clone_size: .; d_call: .; cdr3_nt: TGTGCCAGCAGCTTGGTGAGGGATTCCTACGAGCAGTACTTC; cdr3_aa: CASSLVRDSYEQYF
v_call: TRBV29-1; j_call: TRBJ2-5; clone_size: .; d_call: .; cdr3_nt: TGCAGCGTTTCTGGGACATCGGAGACCCAGTACTTC; cdr3_aa: CSVSGTSETQYF
v_call: TRBV5-1; j_call: TRBJ1-1; clone_size: .; d_call: .; cdr3_nt: TGCGCCAGCAGCTTGGTGGTGGGGGCAACTTTTGAAGCTTTCTTT; cdr3_aa: CASSLVVGATFEAFF
v_call: TRBV30; j_call: TRBJ1-3; clone_size: .; d_call: TRBD1; cdr3_nt: TGTGCCTGGGAAGAGGCGGACAGGGGAAACACCATATATTTT; cdr3_aa: CAWEEADRGNTIYF
v_call: TRBV7-9; j_call: TRBJ2-5; clone_size: .; d_call: .; cdr3_nt: TGTGCCAGCAGCTTCTCCAGCGGCCAAGAGACCCAGTACTTC; cdr3_aa: CASSFSSGQETQYF
v_call: TRBV5-1; j_call: TRBJ2-1; clone_size: .; d_call: .; cdr3_nt: TGCGCCAGCAGCTTGGCGAGCAATGAGCAGTTCTTC; cdr3_aa: CASSLASNEQFF
v_call: TRBV7-6; j_call: TRBJ1-4; clone_size: .; d_call: .; cdr3_nt: TGTGCCAGCAGAGCGGGACCGAATAATGAAAAACTGTTTTTT; cdr3_aa: CASRAGPNNEKLFF
v_call: TRBV4-2; j_call: TRBJ2-3; clone_size: once; d_call: TRBD2; cdr3_nt: TGTGCCAGCAGTCCCAGGGTGCTAGCGGGAGGGCCGAGAAGAACAGATACGCAGTATTTT; cdr3_aa: CASSPRVLAGGPRRTDTQYF
v_call: TRBV21-1; j_call: TRBJ1-5; clone_size: once; d_call: .; cdr3_nt: TGTGCCAGCAGCAAAACGGAGGCGCCCTATCAGCCCCAGCATTTT; cdr3_aa: CASSKTEAPYQPQHF
v_call: TRBV10-3; j_call: TRBJ2-7; clone_size: .; d_call: .; cdr3_nt: TGTGCCATCAGTTCCGGGCCCGAAATGAACTACGAGCAGTACTTC; cdr3_aa: CAISSGPEMNYEQYF
v_call: TRBV6-4; j_call: TRBJ2-3; clone_size: .; d_call: TRBD2; cdr3_nt: TGTGCCAGCAGTGGGGGTTTGGCGGGAGCGGAAGATACGCAGTATTTT; cdr3_aa: CASSGGLAGAEDTQYF
v_call: TRBV7-2; j_call: TRBJ1-5; clone_size: .; d_call: .; cdr3_nt: TGTGCCAGCAGTCGGGACAGCAATCAGCCCCAGCATTTT; cdr3_aa: CASSRDSNQPQHF
v_call: TRBV29-1; j_call: TRBJ2-2; clone_size: .; d_call: TRBD1; cdr3_nt: TGCAGCGTTGGGGAACAGGGGGCGACCGGGGAGCTGTTTTTT; cdr3_aa: CSVGEQGATGELFF
v_call: TRBV5-6; j_call: TRBJ1-1; clone_size: .; d_call: .; cdr3_nt: TGTGCCAGCAGCTTGGTCAATGGGGGAAAGAACACTGAAGCTTTCTTT; cdr3_aa: CASSLVNGGKNTEAFF
v_call: TRBV28; j_call: TRBJ2-7; clone_size: once; d_call: .; cdr3_nt: TGTGCCAGCAGTAGTTCCCCTTCCTACGAGCAGTACTTC; cdr3_aa: CASSSSPSYEQYF
v_call: TRBV6-5; j_call: TRBJ1-2; clone_size: .; d_call: TRBD1; cdr3_nt: TGTGCCAGCAGTTACGTAACCAGGACAGGGTCTTATGGCTACACCTTC; cdr3_aa: CASSYVTRTGSYGYTF
v_call: TRBV7-6; j_call: TRBJ2-1; clone_size: .; d_call: TRBD2; cdr3_nt: TGTGCCAGCAGCCCCGAATCAGGGGGACTAGCGGGAGGGCTGGGTGAGCAGTTCTTC; cdr3_aa: CASSPESGGLAGGLGEQFF
v_call: TRBV5-4; j_call: TRBJ2-7; clone_size: .; d_call: TRBD2; cdr3_nt: TGTGCCAGCAGCTTGGTACGTCTAGCGGGAGGAGCCTACGAGCAGTACTTC; cdr3_aa: CASSLVRLAGGAYEQYF
v_call: TRBV19; j_call: TRBJ1-2; clone_size: once; d_call: .; cdr3_nt: TGTGCCAGTAGTACAGGGACGTCTATCTATGGCTACACCTTC; cdr3_aa: CASSTGTSIYGYTF
v_call: TRBV30; j_call: TRBJ2-7; clone_size: .; d_call: TRBD1; cdr3_nt: TGTGCCTGGAGTCCACGACAGGGTACCTGGTCCGAGCAGTACTTC; cdr3_aa: CAWSPRQGTWSEQYF
v_call: TRBV20-1; j_call: TRBJ2-1; clone_size: .; d_call: .; cdr3_nt: TGCAGTGCTGATATTAATGAGCAGTTCTTC; cdr3_aa: CSADINEQFF
v_call: TRBV30; j_call: TRBJ1-2; clone_size: .; d_call: .; cdr3_nt: TGTGCCTGGAGTGTTATTCTGGTCCTAAGGAGCACCTTC; cdr3_aa: CAWSVILVLRSTF
v_call: TRBV5-1; j_call: TRBJ2-7; clone_size: .; d_call: .; cdr3_nt: TGCGCCAGCAGCTCCCGGGATTTCTACGAGCAGTACTTC; cdr3_aa: CASSSRDFYEQYF
v_call: TRBV6-5; j_call: TRBJ2-7; clone_size: .; d_call: .; cdr3_nt: TGTGCCAGCAGTTACTCGAGCCTGGGGGCCGGGGAGCAGTACTTC; cdr3_aa: CASSYSSLGAGEQYF
v_call: TRBV30; j_call: TRBJ1-3; clone_size: few; d_call: .; cdr3_nt: TGTGCCTGGGGGGAGTTAGGAAACACCATATATTTT; cdr3_aa: CAWGELGNTIYF
v_call: TRBV30; j_call: TRBJ2-6; clone_size: once; d_call: .; cdr3_nt: TGTGCCTGGAAGGGACGATCCTCTGGGGCCAACGTCCTGACTTTC; cdr3_aa: CAWKGRSSGANVLTF
v_call: TRBV5-1; j_call: TRBJ2-7; clone_size: .; d_call: TRBD2; cdr3_nt: TGCGCCAGCAGCTTGGCCTTAGCGGGCCCTCTGGAGGCCTACGAGCAGTACTTC; cdr3_aa: CASSLALAGPLEAYEQYF
v_call: TRBV5-6; j_call: TRBJ2-1; clone_size: .; d_call: TRBD1; cdr3_nt: TGTGCCAGCAGCAGGGACAGCCGCACCTACAATGAGCAGTTCTTC; cdr3_aa: CASSRDSRTYNEQFF
v_call: TRBV30; j_call: TRBJ1-5; clone_size: .; d_call: TRBD1; cdr3_nt: TGTGCCTGGAGTGTACGGACAGGGCGTCGAGGGGGCAATCAGCCCCAGCATTTT; cdr3_aa: CAWSVRTGRRGGNQPQHF
v_call: TRBV18; j_call: TRBJ1-1; clone_size: once; d_call: .; cdr3_nt: TGTGCCAGCTCACAGATACAGGCATCGAACACTGAAGCTTTCTTT; cdr3_aa: CASSQIQASNTEAFF
v_call: TRBV6-5; j_call: TRBJ1-1; clone_size: .; d_call: TRBD1; cdr3_nt: TGTGCCAGCAGCTCCCGACAGGGCAGGGCTTTCTTT; cdr3_aa: CASSSRQGRAFF
v_call: TRBV11-2; j_call: TRBJ2-1; clone_size: .; d_call: .; cdr3_nt: TGTGCCAGCAGCTCTAGGGGGGGGCCCTACAATGAGCAGTTCTTC; cdr3_aa: CASSSRGGPYNEQFF
v_call: TRBV30; j_call: TRBJ2-1; clone_size: .; d_call: .; cdr3_nt: TGTGCCTGGAGTGTACTTTCCGAGCAGTTCTTC; cdr3_aa: CAWSVLSEQFF
v_call: TRBV9; j_call: TRBJ1-1; clone_size: .; d_call: .; cdr3_nt: TGTGCCAGCAGCCCCCGCGAGAGTGGGGGAGCTTTCTTT; cdr3_aa: CASSPRESGGAFF
v_call: TRBV21-1; j_call: TRBJ2-7; clone_size: .; d_call: .; cdr3_nt: TGTGCCAGCAGCAAAGTTTCACGGGGGACCTACGAGCAGTACTTC; cdr3_aa: CASSKVSRGTYEQYF
v_call: TRBV12-5; j_call: TRBJ1-5; clone_size: .; d_call: .; cdr3_nt: TGTGCTAGTGGTCAAGACAGGCCCGATCAGCCCCAGCATTTT; cdr3_aa: CASGQDRPDQPQHF
v_call: TRBV28; j_call: TRBJ2-7; clone_size: .; d_call: TRBD2; cdr3_nt: TGTGCCAGCGGCGGGAGCTACTACGAGCAGTACTTC; cdr3_aa: CASGGSYYEQYF
v_call: TRBV7-9; j_call: TRBJ1-1; clone_size: .; d_call: .; cdr3_nt: TGTGCCAGCAGCATACAGGGCTCTATGAACACTGAAGCTTTCTTT; cdr3_aa: CASSIQGSMNTEAFF
v_call: TRBV5-1; j_call: TRBJ2-7; clone_size: .; d_call: .; cdr3_nt: TGCGCCAGCAGCCCCTCCCAGGGGCAAGGGGTTGCCTACGAGCAGTACTTC; cdr3_aa: CASSPSQGQGVAYEQYF
v_call: TRBV12-5; j_call: TRBJ2-7; clone_size: .; d_call: TRBD1; cdr3_nt: TGTGCTAGCTCCCGGACAGGGGGCTACGAGCAGTACTTC; cdr3_aa: CASSRTGGYEQYF
v_call: TRBV4-1; j_call: TRBJ1-1; clone_size: .; d_call: .; cdr3_nt: TGCGCCAGCAGCCAGCGCCCAGGGGCAGGGACTGAAGCTTTCTTT; cdr3_aa: CASSQRPGAGTEAFF
v_call: TRBV7-2; j_call: TRBJ1-4; clone_size: .; d_call: .; cdr3_nt: TGTGCCAGCAGCTTAGGGGGGGAAAAACTGTTTTTT; cdr3_aa: CASSLGGEKLFF
v_call: TRBV6-1; j_call: TRBJ1-2; clone_size: once; d_call: .; cdr3_nt: TGTGCCAGCAGTCGACAGTCCCCATATGGCTACACCTTC; cdr3_aa: CASSRQSPYGYTF
v_call: TRBV7-9; j_call: TRBJ1-1; clone_size: .; d_call: .; cdr3_nt: TGTGCCAGCAGCCCCCAAAGTGGGGGCGGCGGGACTGAAGCTTTCTTT; cdr3_aa: CASSPQSGGGGTEAFF
v_call: TRBV30; j_call: TRBJ1-1; clone_size: .; d_call: .; cdr3_nt: TGTGCCTGGGATAGGGGAGAGGCAAACACTGAAGCTTTCTTT; cdr3_aa: CAWDRGEANTEAFF